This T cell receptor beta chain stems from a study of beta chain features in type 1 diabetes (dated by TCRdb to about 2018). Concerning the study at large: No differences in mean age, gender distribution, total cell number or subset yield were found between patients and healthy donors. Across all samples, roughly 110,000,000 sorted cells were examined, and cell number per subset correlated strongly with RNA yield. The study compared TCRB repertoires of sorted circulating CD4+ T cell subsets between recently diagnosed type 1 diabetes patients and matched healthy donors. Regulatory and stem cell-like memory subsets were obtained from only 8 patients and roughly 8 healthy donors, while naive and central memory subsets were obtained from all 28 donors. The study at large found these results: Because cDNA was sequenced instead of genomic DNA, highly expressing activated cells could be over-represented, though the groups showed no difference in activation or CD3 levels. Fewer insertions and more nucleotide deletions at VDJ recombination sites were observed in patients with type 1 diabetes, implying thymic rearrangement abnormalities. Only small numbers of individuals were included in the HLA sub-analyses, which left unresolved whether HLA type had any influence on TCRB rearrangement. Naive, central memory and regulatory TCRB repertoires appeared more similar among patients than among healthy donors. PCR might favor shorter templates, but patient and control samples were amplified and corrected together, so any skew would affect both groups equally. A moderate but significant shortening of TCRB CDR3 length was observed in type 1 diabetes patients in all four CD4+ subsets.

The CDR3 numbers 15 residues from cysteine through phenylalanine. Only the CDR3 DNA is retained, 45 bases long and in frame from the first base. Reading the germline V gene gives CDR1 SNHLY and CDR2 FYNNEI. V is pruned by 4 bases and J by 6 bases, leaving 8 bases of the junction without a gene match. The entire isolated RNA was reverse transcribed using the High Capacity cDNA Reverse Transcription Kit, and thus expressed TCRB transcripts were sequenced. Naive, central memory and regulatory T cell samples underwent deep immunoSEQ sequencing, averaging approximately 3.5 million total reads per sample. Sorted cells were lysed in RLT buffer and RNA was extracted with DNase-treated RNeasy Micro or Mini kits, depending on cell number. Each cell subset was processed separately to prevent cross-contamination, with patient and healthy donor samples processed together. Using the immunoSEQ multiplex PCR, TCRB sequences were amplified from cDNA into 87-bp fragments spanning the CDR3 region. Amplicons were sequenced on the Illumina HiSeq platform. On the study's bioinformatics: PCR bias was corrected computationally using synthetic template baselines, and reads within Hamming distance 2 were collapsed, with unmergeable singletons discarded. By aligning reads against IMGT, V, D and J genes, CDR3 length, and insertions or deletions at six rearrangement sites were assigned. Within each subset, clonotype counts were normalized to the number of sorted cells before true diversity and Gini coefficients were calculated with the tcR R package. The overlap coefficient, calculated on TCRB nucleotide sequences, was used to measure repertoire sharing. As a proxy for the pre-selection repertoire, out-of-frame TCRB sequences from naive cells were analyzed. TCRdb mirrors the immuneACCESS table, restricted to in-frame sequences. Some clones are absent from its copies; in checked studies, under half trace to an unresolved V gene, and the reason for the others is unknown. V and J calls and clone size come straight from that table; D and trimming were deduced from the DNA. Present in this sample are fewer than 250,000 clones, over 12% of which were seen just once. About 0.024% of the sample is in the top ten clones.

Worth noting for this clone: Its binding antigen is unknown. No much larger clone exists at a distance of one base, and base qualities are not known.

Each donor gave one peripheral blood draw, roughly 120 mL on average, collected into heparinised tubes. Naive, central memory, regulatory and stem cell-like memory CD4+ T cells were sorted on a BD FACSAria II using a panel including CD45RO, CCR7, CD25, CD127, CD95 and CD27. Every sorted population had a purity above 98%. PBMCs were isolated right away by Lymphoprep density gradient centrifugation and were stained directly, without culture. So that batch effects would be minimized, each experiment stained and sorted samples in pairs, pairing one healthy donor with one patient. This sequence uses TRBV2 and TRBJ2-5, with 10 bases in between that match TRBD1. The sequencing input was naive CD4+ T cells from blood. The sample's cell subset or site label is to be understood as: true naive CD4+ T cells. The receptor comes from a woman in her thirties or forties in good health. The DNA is TGTGCCAGCAGTGCGGGACAGGGGTTTGCAAAGACCCAGTACTTC. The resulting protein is CASSAGQGFAKTQYF. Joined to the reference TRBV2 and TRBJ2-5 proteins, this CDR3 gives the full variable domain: EPEVTQTPSHQVTQMGQEVILRCVPISNHLYFYWYRQILGQKVEFLVSFYNNEISEKSEIFDDQFSVERPDGSNFTLKIRSTKLEDSAMYFCASSAGQGFAKTQYFGPGTRLLVL.